This T cell receptor beta chain was found in a study of early T cells in non-severe SARS-CoV-2 infection. Each CDR3 protein gets one entry after TCRdb re-called the 5' RACE reads with MiXCR. Seen here are 100,000 to 130,000 distinct CDR3 sequences, around 10% observed once, and the top ten hold about 7.6%. Germline assignment: CDR1 MNHEY and CDR2 SVGEGT. CDR3 length: 11 residues. The germline V and J ends were trimmed by 7 bases and 5 bases, with 8 bases remaining between them. This clonotype occurred a few times. Sequences were obtained from whole blood. The source of this sequence is an adult who was a healthcare worker with PCR-confirmed SARS-CoV-2 infection or an uninfected control (not recorded which). The V gene is TRBV6-2 or TRBV6-3, the J gene TRBJ2-5; no clear D. The CDR3 region is CASKLSETQYF. Written as DNA, the CDR3 is TGTGCCAGCAAGTTGAGTGAGACCCAGTACTTC.